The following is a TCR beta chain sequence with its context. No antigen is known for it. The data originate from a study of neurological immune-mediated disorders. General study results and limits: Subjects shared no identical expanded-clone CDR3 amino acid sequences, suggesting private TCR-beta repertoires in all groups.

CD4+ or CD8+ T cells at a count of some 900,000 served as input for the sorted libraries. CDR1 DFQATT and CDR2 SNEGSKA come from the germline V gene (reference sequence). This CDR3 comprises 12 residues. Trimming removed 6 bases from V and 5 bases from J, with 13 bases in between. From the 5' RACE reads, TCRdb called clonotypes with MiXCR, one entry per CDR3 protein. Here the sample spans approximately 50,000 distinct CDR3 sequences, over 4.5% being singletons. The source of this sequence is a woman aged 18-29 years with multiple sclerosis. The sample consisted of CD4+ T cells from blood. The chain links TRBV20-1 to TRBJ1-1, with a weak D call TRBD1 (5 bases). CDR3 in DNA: TGCAGTGCCGGGCTGGGGGGGACTGAAGCTTTCTTT. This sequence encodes CSAGLGGTEAFF.